The rows below give T cell receptor beta chains drawn from one sample of a study of blood T cell repertoires in COVID-19. Sequenced by immunoSEQ multiplex PCR; TCRdb stores in-frame clones only, minus some. The sample lists about 140,000 clones; just under 85% were seen once. The sample consisted of PBMCs or T cells enriched from blood (not recorded which). These TCRs come from a woman aged 50 to 60 with acute COVID-19. Both conserved end residues are part of each CDR3.

len	v_gene	j_gene	CDR3aa
14	TRBV5-1	TRBJ2-2	CASSHGLDPGELFF
16	TRBV2	TRBJ2-3	CASHGPRRASTDTQYF
19	TRBV12-5	TRBJ2-1	CASGLVRLVSSGTYNEQFF
15	TRBV27	TRBJ2-1	CASRPGLAGAYEQFF
16	TRBV19	TRBJ2-1	CASSIGTGGGIVEQFF
15	TRBV6-5	TRBJ1-1	CASTDLGRGGTEAFF
13	TRBV2	TRBJ1-2	CASNLNRDYGYTF
14	TRBV19	TRBJ2-1	CASSITAGKNEQFF
16	TRBV24-1	TRBJ2-1	CATSDATSGSNNEQFF
12	TRBV12-5	TRBJ1-4	CASGPPGQGLFF
15	TRBV6-5	TRBJ2-2	CASSPTDRPSGELFF
15	TRBV5-1	TRBJ2-2	CASHKIQGNTGELFF
17	TRBV7-9	TRBJ2-1	CASSPPLSGGSVGEQFF
11	TRBV5-1	TRBJ2-1	CASQTSGIWFF
16	TRBV5-4	TRBJ2-2	CASSSIAGAIGGELFF
18	TRBV11-2	TRBJ2-1	CASSAGLAGAYSYNEQFF
13	TRBV2	TRBJ1-5	CASRREGSKPQHF
14	TRBV30	TRBJ1-1	CAWSLDSQNTEAFF
15	TRBV24-1	TRBJ1-2	CATSDPQGANYGYTF
15	TRBV28	TRBJ2-7	CASSRTFRSGTEEYF
14	TRBV5-1	TRBJ1-1	CASSPGGRGTEAFF
15	TRBV11-1	TRBJ2-7	CASTSDGTGPYEQYF
16	TRBV4-2	TRBJ1-6	CASSQDLGQGVSPLHF
14	TRBV19	TRBJ2-7	CASSTPGRGLEQYF
15	TRBV2	TRBJ1-2	CASSEGAGQRYGYTF
14	TRBV25-1	TRBJ1-6	CASSPGTGGSPLHF
17	TRBV27	TRBJ2-7	CASAPRDRVVRGYEQYF
15	TRBV7-2	TRBJ1-3	CASSLVSGGGNTIYF
11	TRBV12-2	TRBJ2-1	CASRPCNEQFF
18	TRBV24-1	TRBJ2-1	CATSDRDRVKGSYNEQFF
12	TRBV6-5	TRBJ2-1	CASSSTEREQFF
14	TRBV27	TRBJ1-4	CASGPGGAAEKLFF
13	TRBV6-5	TRBJ1-2	CASRPRTGNGYTF
14	TRBV19	TRBJ1-6	CASRSLQNNSPLHF
14	TRBV20-1	TRBJ1-4	CSASEQGSMVKLFF
15	TRBV5-1	TRBJ1-1	CASSLDQGGNTEAFF
17	TRBV5-1	TRBJ2-3	CASSRGTGGPSTDTQYF
13	TRBV12-3/TRBV12-4	TRBJ1-2	CASSPDGNYGYTF
16	TRBV9	TRBJ2-7	CASSVDPQGLTYEQYF
15	TRBV11-2	TRBJ2-1	CASTGPGQGNNEQFF
14	TRBV2	TRBJ2-3	CASSMGGSTDTQYF
14	TRBV9	TRBJ1-2	CASSRLDTNYGYTF
14	TRBV15	TRBJ2-1	CATSLSGRNNEQFF
14	TRBV2	TRBJ2-6	CASGRISGANVLTF
13	TRBV7-2	TRBJ2-7	CASSRGGRTEQYF
18	TRBV12-5	TRBJ1-1	CASGLAVRDSPFPPEAFF
18	TRBV10-1	TRBJ2-1	CASSEGAGGPWGYNEQFF
15	TRBV4-3	TRBJ1-6	CASSVRGTHNSPLHF
14	TRBV7-2	TRBJ2-7	CASSPPPGPPEQYF
15	TRBV6-6	TRBJ2-7	CASSYLTGGVNEQYF
16	TRBV19	TRBJ1-5	CASSRFGGYSNQPQHF
14	TRBV9	TRBJ1-2	CASSVEGRGYGYTF
15	TRBV6-4	TRBJ1-2	CASSDSEGGHGGYTF
15	TRBV16	TRBJ1-2	CASSPSVRGQDGYTF
14	TRBV15	TRBJ1-5	CATSSTPGDQPQHF
17	TRBV3-1/TRBV3-2	TRBJ2-3	CASSPTSGRARTDTQYF
15	TRBV3-1/TRBV3-2	TRBJ2-7	CASSLSDRGWYEQYF
15	TRBV30	TRBJ2-7	CAWMELGGPSYEQYF
17	TRBV4-2	TRBJ2-1	CASSQDQGTSVVNEQFF